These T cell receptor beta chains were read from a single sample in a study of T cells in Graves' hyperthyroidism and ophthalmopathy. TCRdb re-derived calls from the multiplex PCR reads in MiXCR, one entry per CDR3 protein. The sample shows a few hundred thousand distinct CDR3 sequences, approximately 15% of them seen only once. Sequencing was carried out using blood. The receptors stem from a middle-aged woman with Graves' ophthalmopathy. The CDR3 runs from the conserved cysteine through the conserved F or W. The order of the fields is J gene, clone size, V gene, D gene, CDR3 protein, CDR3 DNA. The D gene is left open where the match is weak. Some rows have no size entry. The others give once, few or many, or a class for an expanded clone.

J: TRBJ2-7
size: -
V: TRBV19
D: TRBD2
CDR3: CASSSSGSSCEQYF
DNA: TGTGCCAGTAGTAGTAGCGGGAGCTCCTGCGAGCAGTACTTC

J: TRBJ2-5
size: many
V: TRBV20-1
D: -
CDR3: CSASAGHSKETQYF
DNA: TGCAGTGCTAGCGCCGGTCACAGCAAAGAGACCCAGTACTTC

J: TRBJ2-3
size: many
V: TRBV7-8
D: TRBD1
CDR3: CASGQVRGADTQYF
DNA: TGTGCCAGCGGACAGGTGCGAGGCGCAGATACGCAGTATTTT

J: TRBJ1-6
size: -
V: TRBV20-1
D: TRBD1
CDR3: CSRWTGCCSPLHF
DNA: TGCAGTAGGTGGACAGGTTGCTGTTCACCCCTCCACTTT

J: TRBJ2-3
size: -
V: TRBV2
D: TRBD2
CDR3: CASSRLAGTPDTQYF
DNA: TGTGCCAGCAGTCGACTAGCGGGAACCCCAGATACGCAGTATTTT

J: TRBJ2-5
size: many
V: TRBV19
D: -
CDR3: CASSSGRGETQYF
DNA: TGTGCCAGCAGTTCAGGCCGCGGAGAGACCCAGTACTTC

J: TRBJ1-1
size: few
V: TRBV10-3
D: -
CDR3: CAISDSLGTEAFF
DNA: TGTGCCATCAGTGATTCCCTAGGCACTGAAGCTTTCTTT

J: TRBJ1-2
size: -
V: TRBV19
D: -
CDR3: CASSHRASGYTF
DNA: TGTGCCAGTAGTCACAGGGCGAGTGGCTACACCTTC

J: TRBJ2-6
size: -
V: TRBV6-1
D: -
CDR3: CASSESISGANVLTF
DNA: TGTGCCAGCAGTGAATCCATCTCTGGGGCCAACGTCCTGACTTTC

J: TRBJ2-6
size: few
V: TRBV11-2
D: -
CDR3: CASSLSFSAGANVLTF
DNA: TGTGCCAGCAGCTTATCTTTCAGCGCTGGGGCCAACGTCCTGACTTTC

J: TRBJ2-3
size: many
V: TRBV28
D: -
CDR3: CASSLGTQYF
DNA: TGTGCCAGCAGTTTGGGTACGCAGTATTTT

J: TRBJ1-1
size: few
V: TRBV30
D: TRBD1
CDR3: CAWRGRGQGLNTKAFF
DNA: TGTGCCTGGAGGGGCCGGGGACAGGGGTTGAACACTAAAGCTTTCTTT

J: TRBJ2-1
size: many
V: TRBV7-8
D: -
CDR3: CASSWSGSEQFF
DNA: TGTGCCAGCAGCTGGTCGGGTAGCGAGCAGTTCTTC

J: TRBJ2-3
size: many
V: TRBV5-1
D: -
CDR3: CASTRTPRTDTQYF
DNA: TGCGCCAGCACCAGGACCCCCAGGACAGATACGCAGTATTTT

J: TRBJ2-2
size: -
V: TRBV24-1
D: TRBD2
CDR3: CATGGDPSGELFF
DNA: TGTGCCACCGGGGGGGACCCGTCCGGGGAGCTGTTTTTT

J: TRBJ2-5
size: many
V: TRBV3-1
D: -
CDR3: CASSQSTTGTQYF
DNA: TGTGCCAGCAGCCAAAGTACAACCGGGACCCAGTACTTC

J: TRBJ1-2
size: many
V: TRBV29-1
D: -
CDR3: CSVFSGPLGSGYTF
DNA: TGCAGCGTTTTCTCGGGCCCGCTGGGTTCTGGCTACACCTTC

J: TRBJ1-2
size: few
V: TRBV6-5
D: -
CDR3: CASSYLPENYGYTF
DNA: TGTGCCAGCAGTTACCTGCCCGAAAACTATGGCTACACCTTC

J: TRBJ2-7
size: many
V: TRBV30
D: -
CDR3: CAWSLGPFPPYEQYF
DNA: TGTGCCTGGAGTCTAGGTCCGTTCCCACCCTACGAGCAGTACTTC

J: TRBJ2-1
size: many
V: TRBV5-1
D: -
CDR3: CASSLAPGELYNEQFF
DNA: TGCGCCAGCAGCTTGGCCCCAGGAGAGCTTTACAATGAGCAGTTCTTC

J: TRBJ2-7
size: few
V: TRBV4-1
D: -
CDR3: CASSQGGLYDYEQYF
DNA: TGCGCCAGCAGCCAAGGGGGTTTATATGATTACGAGCAGTACTTC

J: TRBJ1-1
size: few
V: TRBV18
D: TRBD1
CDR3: CASSPEFGTGTRNTEAFF
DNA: TGTGCCAGCTCACCTGAATTCGGGACAGGGACAAGGAACACTGAAGCTTTCTTT

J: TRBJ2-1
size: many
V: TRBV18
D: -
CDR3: CASSPPGLYMDEQFF
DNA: TGTGCCAGCTCACCACCGGGGCTGTATATGGATGAGCAGTTCTTC

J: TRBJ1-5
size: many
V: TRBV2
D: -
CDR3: CASSGADRNQPQHF
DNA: TGTGCCAGCAGTGGAGCAGACCGCAATCAGCCCCAGCATTTT

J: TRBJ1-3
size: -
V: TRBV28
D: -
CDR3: CASSDDYGNTIYF
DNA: TGTGCCAGCAGCGACGACTACGGAAACACCATATATTTT

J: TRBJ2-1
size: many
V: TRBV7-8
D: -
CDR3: CASSLAPGGGVSYNEQFF
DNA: TGTGCCAGCAGCTTAGCACCAGGGGGGGGGGTATCCTACAATGAGCAGTTCTTC

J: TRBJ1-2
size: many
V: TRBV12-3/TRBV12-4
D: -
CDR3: CASSEQDGYGYTF
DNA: TGTGCCAGCAGTGAGCAGGACGGCTATGGCTACACCTTC

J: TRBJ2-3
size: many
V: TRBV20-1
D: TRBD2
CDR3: CSASVPGLAATDTQYF
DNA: TGCAGTGCTTCTGTCCCCGGACTAGCGGCGACAGATACGCAGTATTTT

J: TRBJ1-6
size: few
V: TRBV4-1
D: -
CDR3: CASSQGWPGASSPLHF
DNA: TGCGCCAGCAGCCAAGGATGGCCAGGCGCTTCTTCACCCCTCCACTTT

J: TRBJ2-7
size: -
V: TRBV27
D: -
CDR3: CASSWSGGTSYEQYF
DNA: TGTGCCAGCAGTTGGTCGGGCGGGACCTCCTACGAGCAGTACTTC